This TCR beta chain comes out of a study of blood T cell repertoires in COVID-19 (dated by TCRdb to between 2020 and 2021). Turning to the overall study: Samples from collaborators originated in the United States, Italy and Spain and spanned both the acute and convalescent phases of COVID-19. Nearly every sample came with metadata listing a de-identified subject ID, COVID-19 status, age in years and sex. Samples were obtained from the ongoing ImmuneRACE study (first 160 participants) and from about 1,300 subjects provided by 6 global collaborators. Where HLA class I and class II types were available, the types were taken from metadata supplied by the sample provider, not from assay-based typing. The dataset comprised deeply sampled blood TCRbeta repertoires from subjects exposed to, actively infected with, or recovered from COVID-19. The material from the prospective study consisted of cDNA or gDNA derived from T cells, B-cell-depleted T cells, or PBMCs. The repertoires were made available in a free public database intended to serve as a resource for research on the immune response to SARS-CoV-2.

The collaborating institutions used their own protocols to collect whole blood in K2EDTA tubes. For TCRbeta analysis, collaborator samples were shipped as frozen whole blood, as isolated PBMCs, or as DNA extracted from either sample type. From the cysteine up to the phenylalanine, the CDR3 has a length of 14 residues. Just the 42-base CDR3 DNA is kept, in frame starting at base 1. From the germline V gene, CDR1 is SGHTA and CDR2 is FQGNSA. Germline trimming: 6 bases from V, 8 bases from J; junction bases outside gene matches: 8. A word on this clone: Its recognized antigen is unknown. The record has no base qualities; no much larger clone is one base away.

TCRbeta CDR3 regions were amplified from genomic DNA by means of the immunoSEQ Assay, a bias-controlled multiplex PCR. Regarding the original processing steps: Nucleated cell counts per sample were estimated from amplification of reference gene primers within the assay. Sequence reads were collapsed and filtered to measure the absolute abundance of every unique TCRbeta CDR3 rearrangement. For each sample, productive Simpson clonality was calculated by taking the square root of Simpson's diversity index across productive rearrangements. In its TCRdb copy, this immuneACCESS table keeps in-frame sequences only and misses some clones. Where compared with another copy, unresolved V genes explain less than half of these, and the others have no known cause. That table supplies the V and J calls and clone size; D and trimming were determined from the DNA. The sample includes about 52,000 clones, with nearly 90% observed a single time. The ten largest clones represent around 9% of the sample.

Overall study results and their limits: How much clinical and demographic metadata was included differed by source and by participant, and the metadata was provided uncurated.

The TCR comes from a man older than 75 with active or convalescent COVID-19. Recombination linked TRBV7-2 to TRBJ2-1, with TRBD2 identical over 9 junction bases. The sample consisted of peripheral blood. CDR3 protein: CASRSYSGSYEQFF. The bases read TGTGCCAGCAGGAGCTATAGCGGGAGCTATGAGCAGTTCTTC.